Listed below are T cell receptor beta chains from one sample, sequenced in a study of shared clonotypes between healthy human individuals. Assay used: immunoSEQ multiplex PCR; TCRdb lists only in-frame clones, some missing. Here the sample spans more than 1.2 million clones, about 98.5% being singletons. The sequencing sample was made of naive CD4+ T cells sorted from blood. The origin of the receptors is a man younger than 40 in good health. The CDR3 runs from the conserved cysteine through the conserved F or W. A D gene is named only where the DNA matches it firmly. A row's size may be missing; if present it is once, few, many or a size class.

15	TRBD1	TRBV5-4	once	TRBJ1-4	TGTGCCAGCAGACAGGGGCAAAGCACTAATGAAAAACTGTTTTTT	CASRQGQSTNEKLFF
15	.	TRBV27	.	TRBJ2-5	TGTGCCAGCAGTTTACGGCGGGGCAACCAAGAGACCCAGTACTTC	CASSLRRGNQETQYF
16	.	TRBV27	.	TRBJ1-1	TGTGCCAGCAGTTTCCTTCCCGTGGGGATAAACACTGAAGCTTTCTTT	CASSFLPVGINTEAFF
16	TRBD1	TRBV29-1	.	TRBJ2-5	TGCAGCGTTGCTCCGAACAGGGGGCGAATCCAAGAGACCCAGTACTTC	CSVAPNRGRIQETQYF
14	.	TRBV6-5	.	TRBJ2-5	TGTGCCAGCAGGACCACGGGAGTATTGGAGACCCAGTACTTC	CASRTTGVLETQYF
15	.	TRBV5-6	.	TRBJ2-1	TGTGCCAGCAGCTTGGCTGGGACCAACTACAATGAGCAGTTCTTC	CASSLAGTNYNEQFF
12	.	TRBV7-6	few	TRBJ1-5	TGTGCCAGCAGCTTAGCGGGTCAGCCCCAGCATTTT	CASSLAGQPQHF
12	.	TRBV4-3	.	TRBJ2-3	TGCGCCAGCAGCCAGGAGTCAGATACGCAGTATTTT	CASSQESDTQYF
13	.	TRBV11-3	.	TRBJ2-5	TGTGCCAGCAGCCTCGGGACCCGAGGGACCCAGTACTTC	CASSLGTRGTQYF
15	.	TRBV9	.	TRBJ2-3	TGTGCCAGCAGCGTAGTTGGATCTAGCACAGATACGCAGTATTTT	CASSVVGSSTDTQYF
14	.	TRBV6-1	.	TRBJ2-5	TGTGCCAGTGCGGCGGTGGGGATCCAAGAGACCCAGTACTTC	CASAAVGIQETQYF
12	TRBD2	TRBV6-6	.	TRBJ2-3	TGTGCCAGCTGGACTAGCTTAACTACGCAGTATTTT	CASWTSLTTQYF
17	.	TRBV28	.	TRBJ1-3	TGTGCCAGCAGTTTAAGAGGGACACTGTACTCTGGAAACACCATATATTTT	CASSLRGTLYSGNTIYF
13	.	TRBV11-2	.	TRBJ2-5	TGTGCCAGCAGCTTAGGTTCGACGGAGACCCAGTACTTC	CASSLGSTETQYF
14	.	TRBV2	.	TRBJ1-2	TGTGCCAGCACGGGCGGGGGCTATTTTAATGGCTACACCTTC	CASTGGGYFNGYTF
16	TRBD2	TRBV9	.	TRBJ2-2	TGTGCCAGCAGCGGCGGGGGACGAAGGAACACCGGGGAGCTGTTTTTT	CASSGGGRRNTGELFF
17	.	TRBV5-1	.	TRBJ2-1	TGCGCCAGCAGCTCGCCTCGGGAAGGCAGCTCCTACAATGAGCAGTTCTTC	CASSSPREGSSYNEQFF
16	.	TRBV5-1	.	TRBJ2-1	TGCGCCAGCATATTCTCGCCGGGGGTTTACTACAATGAGCAGTTCTTC	CASIFSPGVYYNEQFF
13	.	TRBV5-1	.	TRBJ2-5	TGCGCCAGCAGCCCGGGGTACCAAGAGACCCAGTACTTC	CASSPGYQETQYF
14	.	TRBV25-1	.	TRBJ1-5	TGTGCCAGCAGTGAAGGTCGATGGGATCAGCCCCAGCATTTT	CASSEGRWDQPQHF
15	.	TRBV11-3	.	TRBJ2-5	TGTGCCAGCGCGAAGGGTGGAGGATACCAAGAGACCCAGTACTTC	CASAKGGGYQETQYF
16	TRBD2	TRBV4-2	once	TRBJ2-2	TGTGCCAGCAGCCAAGGAAGCGGGAGGGCCCCCGGGGAGCTGTTTTTT	CASSQGSGRAPGELFF
15	.	TRBV5-1	.	TRBJ2-7	TGCGCCAGCAGCTTGGGGCAGGCGAAATCCTACGAGCAGTACTTC	CASSLGQAKSYEQYF
16	TRBD2	TRBV28	.	TRBJ2-7	TGTGCCAGCAGTAATCGCGGACTAGCGGGAAGGTACGAGCAGTACTTC	CASSNRGLAGRYEQYF
17	.	TRBV9	.	TRBJ2-1	TGTGCCAGCAGCGTAGCCCCGGCGCCTGCCGGTTTGAATGAGCAGTTCTTC	CASSVAPAPAGLNEQFF
11	.	TRBV29-1	.	TRBJ2-5	TGCAGCGGCAAGATAGGAGAGACCCAGTACTTC	CSGKIGETQYF
15	.	TRBV5-1	once	TRBJ1-1	TGCGCCAGCAGCTTGGAGGGGCAGGGGATTACTGAAGCTTTCTTT	CASSLEGQGITEAFF
16	TRBD2	TRBV7-7	once	TRBJ2-7	TGTGCTAGCAGCTTAGAAATAGCGGGAGGGTCCGTCGAGCAGTACTTC	CASSLEIAGGSVEQYF
15	.	TRBV6-6	.	TRBJ1-4	TGTGCCAGCAACCAACGTCAGGCTCTACATGAAAAACTGTTTTTT	CASNQRQALHEKLFF
11	.	TRBV19	.	TRBJ2-1	TGTGCCAGTACCAGCTACAATGAGCAGTTCTTC	CASTSYNEQFF
14	.	TRBV11-2	.	TRBJ1-2	TGTGCCAGCAGCCTTCACAGCGGGGGCAACGGCTACACCTTC	CASSLHSGGNGYTF
16	TRBD2	TRBV27	.	TRBJ2-3	TGTGCCAGCAGCACCCCAGAGCGGGAGAGGGTTCGTACGCAGTATTTT	CASSTPERERVRTQYF
15	TRBD1	TRBV5-4	.	TRBJ2-5	TGTGCCAGCAGCCTCGCCGGGACAGGAGAAGAGACCCAGTACTTC	CASSLAGTGEETQYF
14	.	TRBV28	.	TRBJ2-7	TGTGCCAGCAGGTTACCCGACAGACTCTACGAGCAGTACTTC	CASRLPDRLYEQYF
15	.	TRBV28	.	TRBJ2-2	TGTGCCAGCAGGGTTGCGGGCTTGTGGACCGGGGAGCTGTTTTTT	CASRVAGLWTGELFF
15	.	TRBV5-4	.	TRBJ1-3	TGTGCCAGCAGCTTTGCAGGGATCTCTGGAAACACCATATATTTT	CASSFAGISGNTIYF
14	.	TRBV28	.	TRBJ1-5	TGTGCCAGCACCGGAGCAGGGAGCAATCAGCCCCAGCATTTT	CASTGAGSNQPQHF
13	.	TRBV7-3	.	TRBJ2-3	TGTGCCAGCAGTCAAAGCGGCACAGATACGCAGTATTTT	CASSQSGTDTQYF
17	TRBD2	TRBV5-4	.	TRBJ2-3	TGTGCCAGCAGCTTGGGAGGGGCGGGAGTCGTGACAGATACGCAGTATTTT	CASSLGGAGVVTDTQYF
11	TRBD1	TRBV20-1	.	TRBJ1-2	TGCAGTGCCCAGGGGGACTATGGCTACACCTTC	CSAQGDYGYTF
12	.	TRBV2	.	TRBJ2-1	TGTGCCAGCAGTACCAGGGTAAATGAGCAGTTCTTC	CASSTRVNEQFF
12	TRBD1	TRBV5-8	.	TRBJ1-1	TGTGCCGCCGGGACAGCTAGCACTGAAGCTTTCTTT	CAAGTASTEAFF
16	.	TRBV7-9	.	TRBJ2-2	TGTGCCAGCAGCATAAGCCGGGGCCCGGGCACCGGGGAGCTGTTTTTT	CASSISRGPGTGELFF
15	TRBD1	TRBV19	.	TRBJ2-7	TGTGCCAGTAGTCGCGGACAGGGGCTCCCCTACGAGCAGTACTTC	CASSRGQGLPYEQYF
15	.	TRBV4-1	.	TRBJ2-7	TGCGCCAGCAGCCAAGGATATACACAGATACGCGAGCAGTACTTC	CASSQGYTQIREQYF
15	.	TRBV10-3	.	TRBJ2-3	TGTGCCATCAGTGAGTCGAGAGTTGGCACAGATACGCAGTATTTT	CAISESRVGTDTQYF
13	.	TRBV9	.	TRBJ1-1	TGTGCCAGCAGCGTGGCAGCTGACACTGAAGCTTTCTTT	CASSVAADTEAFF
14	.	TRBV11-2	.	TRBJ2-7	TGTGCCAGCAGCTCTCGGACAGAGTCCTACGAGCAGTACTTC	CASSSRTESYEQYF
15	TRBD2	TRBV11-2	.	TRBJ2-1	TGTGCCAGCAGCTTAGGGGTTAGCGGGGAGAATGAGCAGTTCTTC	CASSLGVSGENEQFF
18	.	TRBV4-2	.	TRBJ2-6	TGTGCCAGCAGCCAAGATCTCTCGGGGACCCCTGGGGCCAACGTCCTGACTTTC	CASSQDLSGTPGANVLTF
12	.	TRBV28	.	TRBJ1-2	TGTGCCAGCAGTTCAGGGAACTATGGCTACACCTTC	CASSSGNYGYTF
14	.	TRBV2	.	TRBJ2-7	TGTGCCAGCAGTGGGCGGCAGGAACGGGAAGAGCAGTACTTC	CASSGRQEREEQYF
15	.	TRBV2	.	TRBJ1-2	TGTGCCAGCAGTGAAAGGGTGCAGGGTGACTATGGCTACACCTTC	CASSERVQGDYGYTF
15	TRBD1	TRBV19	.	TRBJ1-1	TGTGCCAGTAGTATAGTTCCAGGGGGAGGAACTGAAGCTTTCTTT	CASSIVPGGGTEAFF